The 21 T cell receptor beta chains in this list originate from one sample, sequenced in a study of somatic mutations in cytotoxic T cells in rheumatoid arthritis. TCRdb's copy holds only in-frame clones and misses some; the assay was immunoSEQ multiplex PCR. The data show thousands of clones, roughly three quarters seen once. The specimen was CD8+ T cells sorted from blood. All receptors come from an adult with rheumatoid arthritis.

The V gene is TRBV5-4, the J gene TRBJ1-2; weak D call: TRBD1 (6 bases). The V end lost 1 base, the J end lost 2 bases, and 18 bases lay between the germline ends. Germline V gene data show CDR1 as SGHNT and CDR2 as YYREEE (reference sequence). This CDR3 region has 17 residues. The CDR3 protein is CASSLMGTGHLNYGYTF. The CDR3 DNA reads TGTGCCAGCAGCTTGATGGGCACAGGGCATTTGAACTATGGCTACACCTTC.

The chain uses TRBV28 and TRBJ2-2; 7 nucleotides agree with TRBD2. The V gene's germline CDR1 is MDHEN and CDR2 SYDVKM. With V trimmed by 6 bases and J by 2 bases, 9 bases remained unmatched. The CDR3 totals 16 residues. The CDR3 region is CASRIGPSGNTGELFF. The DNA of the CDR3 is TGTGCCAGCAGAATCGGTCCTAGCGGAAACACCGGGGAGCTGTTTTTT.

V usage is TRBV5-6 and J usage is TRBJ2-7, with 8 nucleotides matching TRBD1. Trimming cost V 4 bases and J 2 bases; bases outside gene matches: 5. The V gene's germline CDR1 is SGHDT and CDR2 YYEEEE. This CDR3 has 14 amino acids. The CDR3 protein is CASSQTGETYEQYF. The CDR3 region has the DNA TGTGCCAGCAGCCAGACAGGGGAGACCTACGAGCAGTACTTC.

The V gene is TRBV11-2, the J gene TRBJ2-4; possibly TRBD1 for D (6 bases). The CDR3 sequence is 13 residues long. Germline V gene lookup returns CDR1 SGHAT and CDR2 FQNNGV. V dropped 5 bases and J dropped 6 bases, with 11 bases sitting between them. In nucleotides, the CDR3 is TGTGCCAGCAGCCAAATCAGGGGAAACATTCAGTACTTC. Translation gives CASSQIRGNIQYF.

V gene TRBV5-1 combines with J gene TRBJ2-7, with TRBD2 as a possible D gene (5 bases). V dropped 2 bases and J dropped 2 bases, with 11 bases sitting between them. The V gene's germline CDR1 is SGHRS and CDR2 YFSETQ. The CDR3 runs to 14 residues. CDR3 loop: CASSLEGSPYEQYV. The CDR3 DNA reads TGCGCCAGCAGCTTAGAGGGTTCCCCCTACGAGCAGTACGTC.

The chain is built from TRBV9 and TRBJ2-1, with D possibly called TRBD1 or TRBD2 (5 bases each). CDR1 is SGDLS and CDR2 is YYNGEE in the germline V gene. Trimming removed 4 bases at V and 4 bases at J, with 15 bases between. The length of the CDR3 is 15 residues. CDR3 in DNA: TGTGCCAGCAGCCGCCCAGGGAGTCTTTACAATGAGCAGTTCTTC. This encodes CASSRPGSLYNEQFF. The full variable domain, rest sourced from reference TRBV9 and TRBJ2-1, is DSGVTQTPKHLITATGQRVTLRCSPRSGDLSVYWYQQSLDQGLQFLIQYYNGEERAKGNILERFSAQQFPDLHSELNLSSLELGDSALYFCASSRPGSLYNEQFFGPGTRLTVL.

The rearrangement uses TRBV4-2 and TRBJ1-5; tentative D call: TRBD1 (6 bases). Trimming stripped 0 bases from V and 4 bases from J, with 10 bases between. Germline CDR1 reads LGHNA; CDR2 reads YNFKEQ. This CDR3 is built from 15 residues. CDR3 sequence (DNA): TGTGCCAGCAGCCAAGAAGGAAGGGGGAATCAGCCCCAGCATTTT. This sequence encodes CASSQEGRGNQPQHF.

A word on this clone: Other DNA sequences from this sample encode an identical CDR3 as well. The CDR3 loop is CASSLLLKGQETQYF. As DNA, the CDR3 is TGTGCCAGCAGCTTACTACTTAAGGGGCAAGAGACCCAGTACTTC. The rearrangement uses TRBV7-9 and TRBJ2-5, with D perhaps TRBD1 (5 bases). CDR1 SEHNR and CDR2 FQNEAQ come from the germline V gene (reference sequence). V dropped 2 bases and J dropped 2 bases, with 12 bases sitting between them. This CDR3 comprises 15 residues.

This clone has more than one count but fewer than ten. The junction and the germline gene differ at one end; a read error may be behind it. The gene calls are TRBV7-6 and TRBJ1-1; a possible D gene is TRBD1 (5 bases). Germline assignment: CDR1 SGHVS and CDR2 FNYEAQ. The CDR3 runs to 15 residues. DNA of the CDR3: TGTGCCAGCAGCCCATCAATCGACAGACCCACTCAAGCTTTCTTT. It is translated as CASSPSIDRPTQAFF.

This chain connects TRBV19 to TRBJ2-6; D ambiguous. The V gene lost 7 bases and the J gene lost 3 bases, with 13 bases spanning the gap. This CDR3 has 15 amino acids. The germline V gene encodes CDR1 LNHDA and CDR2 SQIVND (reference sequence). In DNA form, the CDR3 reads TGTGCCAGTACCCCGGGTGGGGTTGGGGCCAACGTCCTGACTTTC. Translating it yields CASTPGGVGANVLTF.

This clone was counted only a few times. This chain joins TRBV2 and TRBJ2-7, with 9 nucleotides matching TRBD2. The CDR3 contains 12 residues. The germline CDR1 and CDR2 sequences are SNHLY and FYNNEI. V lost 9 bases and J lost 4; bases outside the gene matches: 4. CDR3: CASSGREYEQYF. The DNA of the CDR3 is TGTGCCAGTAGCGGGAGAGAGTACGAGCAGTACTTC.

The chain recombines TRBV9 with TRBJ2-4; TRBD2 aligns across 7 bases. This CDR3 comprises 15 residues. V lost 3 bases and J lost 0; bases outside the gene matches: 3. Germline V gene data show CDR1 as SGDLS and CDR2 as YYNGEE. The CDR3 region has the DNA TGTGCCAGCAGCGCAGTAGCGGGAGCCAAAAACATTCAGTACTTC. It codes for CASSAVAGAKNIQYF.

The rearrangement joins TRBV27 to TRBJ1-5, with D maybe TRBD1 (5 bases). The CDR3 runs to 14 residues. The germline V gene has CDR1 MNHEY and CDR2 SMNVEV (reference sequence). Trimming removed 3 bases at V and 0 bases at J, with 6 bases between. CDR3 nucleotides: TGTGCCAGCAGTTTTGGGGCTAGCAATCAGCCCCAGCATTTT. Translation: CASSFGASNQPQHF.

This clone has just a few counts. The rearrangement uses TRBV7-9 and TRBJ1-1, with D perhaps matching TRBD1 (5 bases). V was cut by 7 bases and J by 0 bases, with 9 bases left in between. The CDR3 has 13 amino acids. The germline CDR1 and CDR2 sequences are SEHNR and FQNEAQ (reference sequence). Here the CDR3 DNA reads TGTGCCAGCATAGACAGCTTGAACACTGAAGCTTTCTTT. It is translated as CASIDSLNTEAFF.

V gene TRBV5-1 combines with J gene TRBJ2-1, with D uncertain. The CDR3 has 11 amino acids. Germline loops: CDR1 SGHRS, CDR2 YFSETQ. Trimming took off 5 bases at V and 3 bases at J, with 3 bases between the two ends. CDR3 nucleotides: TGCGCCAGCAGTTACTACAATGAGCAGTTCTTC. It specifies CASSYYNEQFF.

Written as DNA, the CDR3 is TGCGCCAGCAGCCAAGATTATGAGACAGGACACCCCTACAATGAGCAGTTCTTC. Protein sequence: CASSQDYETGHPYNEQFF. The chain carries TRBV4-3 and TRBJ2-1; possible D gene TRBD1, 6 bases. The CDR3 has 18 amino acids. The ends were cut back, 0 bases at V and 2 bases at J, with 17 bases in the middle. Germline-derived CDR1 and CDR2 are LGHNA and YSLEER.

The V and J genes are TRBV5-5 and TRBJ2-7; D unclear. Trimming took 3 bases from V and 2 from J, leaving 3 bases between them. Germline CDR1 is SGHKS and CDR2 is YYEKEE (reference sequence). This CDR3 region has 11 residues. CDR3 in DNA: TGTGCCAGCAGCTCCGCCTACGAGCAGTACTTC. Translation: CASSSAYEQYF.

This clone turned up a few times. The chain links TRBV6-1 to TRBJ1-1; a weak D match, TRBD1 (6 bases). Trimming removed 5 bases at V and 3 bases at J, with 19 bases between. The CDR3 runs 16 residues. CDR1 MNHNS and CDR2 SASEGT come from the germline V gene. The CDR3 nucleotides read TGTGCCAGCAGTCAAGGGGGGGGGAGTAAGGACACTGAAGCTTTCTTT. Its translation is CASSQGGGSKDTEAFF.

The chain employs TRBV10-3 and TRBJ1-1; 7 nucleotides match TRBD1. Germline V gene sequence: CDR1 ENHRY, CDR2 SYGVKD. The length of the CDR3 is 14 residues. The ends lost 10 bases at V and 5 bases at J; junction bases unmatched: 13. The CDR3 DNA is TGTGCCACCTTGGACAGGCCCGAGGGGACTGAAGCTTTCTTT. It specifies CATLDRPEGTEAFF.

The chain employs TRBV28 and TRBJ1-5; TRBD1 aligns across 11 bases. This CDR3 is built from 20 residues. Germline CDR1 MDHEN, CDR2 SYDVKM. With 1 base clipped from V and 4 bases from J, the junction kept 15 bases outside the gene matches. CDR3 sequence: CASSLSVPGQGEGVNQPQHF. CDR3 nucleotide sequence: TGTGCCAGCAGTTTATCCGTGCCGGGACAGGGGGAGGGGGTAAATCAGCCCCAGCATTTT.

The chain carries TRBV9 and TRBJ2-7; D not resolved. Per germline, CDR1 SGDLS and CDR2 YYNGEE. V lost 4 bases to trimming and J lost 2 bases, with 13 bases between them. The CDR3 extends over 14 amino acids. CDR3 protein: CASSPWASAYEQYF. As DNA, the CDR3 is TGTGCCAGCAGCCCCTGGGCGTCGGCCTACGAGCAGTACTTC.